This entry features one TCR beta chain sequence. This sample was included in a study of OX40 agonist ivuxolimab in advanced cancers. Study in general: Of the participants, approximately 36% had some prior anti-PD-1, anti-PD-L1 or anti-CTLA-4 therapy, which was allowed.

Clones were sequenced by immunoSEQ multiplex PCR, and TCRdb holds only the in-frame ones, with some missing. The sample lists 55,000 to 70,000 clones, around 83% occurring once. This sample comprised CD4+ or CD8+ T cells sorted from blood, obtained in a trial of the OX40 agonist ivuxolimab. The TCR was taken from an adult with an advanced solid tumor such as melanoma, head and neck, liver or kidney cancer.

The CDR3 sequence is CASSPGGTERSSYEQYF. For the CDR3, the DNA is TGTGCCAGCAGCCCCGGAGGGACGGAAAGAAGCTCCTACGAGCAGTACTTC. This sequence joins TRBV5-4 and TRBJ2-7, with a tentative D call TRBD2 (6 bases). Germline V gene data show CDR1 as SGHNT and CDR2 as YYREEE (reference sequence). This CDR3 is built from 17 residues. V gave up 4 bases and J gave up 0 bases, with 20 bases separating them.